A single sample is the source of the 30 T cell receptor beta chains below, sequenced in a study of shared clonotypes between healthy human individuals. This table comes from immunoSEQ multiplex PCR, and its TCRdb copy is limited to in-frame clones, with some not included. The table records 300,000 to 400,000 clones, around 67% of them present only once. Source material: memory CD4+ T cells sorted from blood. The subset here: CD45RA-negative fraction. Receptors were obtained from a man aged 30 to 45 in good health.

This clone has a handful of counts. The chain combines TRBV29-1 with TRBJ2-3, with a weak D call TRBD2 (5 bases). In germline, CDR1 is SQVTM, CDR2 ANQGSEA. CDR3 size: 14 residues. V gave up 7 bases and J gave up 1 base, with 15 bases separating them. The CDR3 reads CSAPVEARTDTQYF. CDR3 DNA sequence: TGCAGCGCCCCGGTGGAGGCGCGCACAGATACGCAGTATTTT.

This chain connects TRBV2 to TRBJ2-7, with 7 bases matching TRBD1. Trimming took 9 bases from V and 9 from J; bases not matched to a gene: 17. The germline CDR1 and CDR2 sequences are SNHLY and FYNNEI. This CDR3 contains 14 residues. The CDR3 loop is CASRDRTTPSVQYF. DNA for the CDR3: TGTGCCAGTAGGGACAGAACTACCCCTAGTGTGCAGTACTTC. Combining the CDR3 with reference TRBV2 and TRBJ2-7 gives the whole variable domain EPEVTQTPSHQVTQMGQEVILRCVPISNHLYFYWYRQILGQKVEFLVSFYNNEISEKSEIFDDQFSVERPDGSNFTLKIRSTKLEDSAMYFCASRDRTTPSVQYFGPGTRLTVT.

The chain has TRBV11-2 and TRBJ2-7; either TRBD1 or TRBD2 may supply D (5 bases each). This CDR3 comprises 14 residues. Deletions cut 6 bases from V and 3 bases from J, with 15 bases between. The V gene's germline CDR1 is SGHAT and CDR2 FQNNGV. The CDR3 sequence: CASRLDSRGYEQYF. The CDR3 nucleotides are TGTGCCAGCAGATTGGACTCAAGGGGCTACGAGCAGTACTTC.

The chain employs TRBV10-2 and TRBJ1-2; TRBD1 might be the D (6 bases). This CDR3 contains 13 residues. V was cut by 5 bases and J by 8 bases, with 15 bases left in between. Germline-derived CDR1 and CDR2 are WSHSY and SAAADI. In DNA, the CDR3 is TGCGCCAGCAGTATCTTAGGGGGAGAGGGCTACACCTTC. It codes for CASSILGGEGYTF.

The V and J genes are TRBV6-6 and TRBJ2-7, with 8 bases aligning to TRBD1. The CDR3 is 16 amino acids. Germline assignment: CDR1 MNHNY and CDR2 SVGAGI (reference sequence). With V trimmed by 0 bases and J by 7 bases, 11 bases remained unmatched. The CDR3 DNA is TGTGCCAGCAGTTACTCGGGGACAGGTCCGGGGCGGGAGCAGTACTTC. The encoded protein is CASSYSGTGPGREQYF.

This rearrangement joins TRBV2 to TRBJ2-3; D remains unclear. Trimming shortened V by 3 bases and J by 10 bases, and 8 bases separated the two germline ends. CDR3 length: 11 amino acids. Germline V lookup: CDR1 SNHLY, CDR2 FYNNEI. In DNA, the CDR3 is TGTGCCAGCAGTGAGAGGAAAGCGCAGTATTTT. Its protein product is CASSERKAQYF.

In DNA form, the CDR3 reads TGTGCCAGCAGTTTGTACCGGGGGGGCGAGCAGTACTTC. Its translation is CASSLYRGGEQYF. The gene calls are TRBV28 and TRBJ2-7, with 8 bases fitting TRBD2. The V gene's germline CDR1 is MDHEN and CDR2 SYDVKM. Trimming took 3 bases from V and 6 from J; bases not matched to a gene: 4. The length of the CDR3 is 13 residues. The entire variable domain, with the rest obtained from reference TRBV28 and TRBJ2-7, is as follows: DVKVTQSSRYLVKRTGEKVFLECVQDMDHENMFWYRQDPGLGLRLIYFSYDVKMKEKGDIPEGYSVSREKKERFSLILESASTNQTSMYLCASSLYRGGEQYFGPGTRLTVT.

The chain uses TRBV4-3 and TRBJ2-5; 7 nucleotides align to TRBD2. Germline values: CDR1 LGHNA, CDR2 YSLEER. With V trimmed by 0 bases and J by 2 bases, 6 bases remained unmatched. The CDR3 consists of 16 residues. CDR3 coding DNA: TGCGCCAGCAGCCAAGATTTGGGGGGAGGGCAAGAGACCCAGTACTTC. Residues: CASSQDLGGGQETQYF.

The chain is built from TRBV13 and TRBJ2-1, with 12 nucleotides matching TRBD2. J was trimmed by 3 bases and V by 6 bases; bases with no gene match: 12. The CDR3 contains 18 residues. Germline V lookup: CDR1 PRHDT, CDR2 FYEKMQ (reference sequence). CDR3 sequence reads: CASSLRRLAGVHYNEQFF. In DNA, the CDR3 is TGTGCCAGCAGTCTCCGTCGACTAGCGGGAGTGCACTACAATGAGCAGTTCTTC.

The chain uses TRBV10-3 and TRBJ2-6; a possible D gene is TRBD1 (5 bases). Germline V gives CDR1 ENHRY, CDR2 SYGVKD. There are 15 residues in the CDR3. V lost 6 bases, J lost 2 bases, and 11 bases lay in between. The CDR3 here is CAIRAGITGANVLTF. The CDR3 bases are TGTGCCATCAGAGCAGGGATTACTGGGGCCAACGTCCTGACTTTC.

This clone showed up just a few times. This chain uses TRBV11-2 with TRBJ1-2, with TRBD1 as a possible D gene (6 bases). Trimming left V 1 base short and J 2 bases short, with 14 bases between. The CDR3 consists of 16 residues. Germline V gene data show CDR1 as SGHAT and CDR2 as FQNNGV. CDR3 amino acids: CASSLVGGSGNYGYTF. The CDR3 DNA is TGTGCCAGCAGCTTAGTAGGGGGATCGGGGAACTATGGCTACACCTTC.

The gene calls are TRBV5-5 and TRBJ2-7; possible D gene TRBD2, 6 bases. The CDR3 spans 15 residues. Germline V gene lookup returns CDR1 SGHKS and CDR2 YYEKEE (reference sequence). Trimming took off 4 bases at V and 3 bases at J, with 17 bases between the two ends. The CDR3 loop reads CASSLSSREVYEQYF. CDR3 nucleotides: TGTGCCAGCAGCCTGTCTTCGCGGGAAGTCTACGAGCAGTACTTC.

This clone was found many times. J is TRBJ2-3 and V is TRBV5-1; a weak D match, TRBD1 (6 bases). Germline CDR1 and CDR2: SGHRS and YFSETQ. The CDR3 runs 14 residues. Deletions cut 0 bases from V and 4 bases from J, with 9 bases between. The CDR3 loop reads CASSLGTVADTQYF. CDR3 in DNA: TGCGCCAGCAGCTTGGGGACAGTGGCAGATACGCAGTATTTT.

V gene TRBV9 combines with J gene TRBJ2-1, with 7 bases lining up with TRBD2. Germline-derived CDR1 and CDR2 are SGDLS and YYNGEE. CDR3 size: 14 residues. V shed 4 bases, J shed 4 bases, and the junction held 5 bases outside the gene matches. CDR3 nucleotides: TGTGCCAGCAGCCGCAGCGGGACGTACAATGAGCAGTTCTTC. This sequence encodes CASSRSGTYNEQFF. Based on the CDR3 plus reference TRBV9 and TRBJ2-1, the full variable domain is DSGVTQTPKHLITATGQRVTLRCSPRSGDLSVYWYQQSLDQGLQFLIQYYNGEERAKGNILERFSAQQFPDLHSELNLSSLELGDSALYFCASSRSGTYNEQFFGPGTRLTVL.

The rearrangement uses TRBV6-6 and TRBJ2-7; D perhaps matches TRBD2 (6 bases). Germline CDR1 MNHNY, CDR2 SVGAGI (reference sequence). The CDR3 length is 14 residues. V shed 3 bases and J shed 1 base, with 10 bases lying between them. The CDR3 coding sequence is TGTGCCAGCAGTTATAGGCTAGCGTCCTACGAGCAGTACTTC. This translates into CASSYRLASYEQYF.

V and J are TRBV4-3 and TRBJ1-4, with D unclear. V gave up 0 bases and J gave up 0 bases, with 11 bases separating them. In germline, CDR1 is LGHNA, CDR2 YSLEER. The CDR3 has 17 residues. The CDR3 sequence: CASSQDIPRATNEKLFF. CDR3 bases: TGCGCCAGCAGCCAAGATATACCGCGAGCAACTAATGAAAAACTGTTTTTT.

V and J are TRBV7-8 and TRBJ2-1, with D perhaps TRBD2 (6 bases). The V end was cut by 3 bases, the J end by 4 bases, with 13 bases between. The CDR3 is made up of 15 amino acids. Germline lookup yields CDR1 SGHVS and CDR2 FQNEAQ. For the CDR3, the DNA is TGTGCCAGCAGCTTGGGCGGGAACCAATACAATGAGCAGTTCTTC. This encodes CASSLGGNQYNEQFF.

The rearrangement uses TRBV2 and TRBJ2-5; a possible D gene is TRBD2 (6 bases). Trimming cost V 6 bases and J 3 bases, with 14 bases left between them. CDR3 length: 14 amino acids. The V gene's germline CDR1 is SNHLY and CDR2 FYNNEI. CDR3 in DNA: TGTGCCAGCAGCCGGAGGGGTGGGGAAGAGACCCAGTACTTC. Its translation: CASSRRGGEETQYF.

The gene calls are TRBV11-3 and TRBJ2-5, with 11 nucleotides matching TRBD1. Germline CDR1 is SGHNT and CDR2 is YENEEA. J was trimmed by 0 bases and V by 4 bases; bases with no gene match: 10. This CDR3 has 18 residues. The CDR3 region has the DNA TGTGCCAGCAGCTCTATGACACCGGGACAGGGGGACCAAGAGACCCAGTACTTC. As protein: CASSSMTPGQGDQETQYF.

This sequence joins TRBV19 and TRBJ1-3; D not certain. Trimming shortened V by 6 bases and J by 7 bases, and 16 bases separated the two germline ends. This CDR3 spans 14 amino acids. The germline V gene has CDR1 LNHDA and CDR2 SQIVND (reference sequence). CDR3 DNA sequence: TGTGCCAGTAGGCCGGATGGGGTACGGAACACCATATATTTT. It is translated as CASRPDGVRNTIYF.

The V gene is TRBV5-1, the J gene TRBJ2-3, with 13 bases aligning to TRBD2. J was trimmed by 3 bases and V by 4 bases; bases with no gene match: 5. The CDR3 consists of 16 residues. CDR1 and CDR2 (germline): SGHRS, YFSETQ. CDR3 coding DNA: TGCGCCAGCAGCCGGTGGACTAGCGGGAGTACAGATACGCAGTATTTT. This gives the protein CASSRWTSGSTDTQYF.

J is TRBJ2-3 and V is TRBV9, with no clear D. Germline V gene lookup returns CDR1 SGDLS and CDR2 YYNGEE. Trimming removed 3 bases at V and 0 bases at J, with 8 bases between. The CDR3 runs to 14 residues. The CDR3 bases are TGTGCCAGCAGCGACTTGTCTAGCACAGATACGCAGTATTTT. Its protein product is CASSDLSSTDTQYF.

CDR3 sequence (DNA): TGCGCCAGCAGCCCTGGTCGGCAGGGGGAAGGCTACACCTTC. It codes for CASSPGRQGEGYTF. The J gene is TRBJ1-2, the V gene TRBV5-1, with 7 bases lining up with TRBD1. The CDR3 sequence is 14 residues long. Per the germline V gene, CDR1 is SGHRS and CDR2 is YFSETQ. The V and J ends lost 4 bases and 8 bases, in that order; junction bases with no gene match: 11.

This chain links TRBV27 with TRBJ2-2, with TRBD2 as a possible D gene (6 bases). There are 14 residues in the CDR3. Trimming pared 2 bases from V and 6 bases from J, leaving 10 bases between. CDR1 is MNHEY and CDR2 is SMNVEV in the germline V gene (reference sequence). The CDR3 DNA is TGTGCCAGCAGTTTAACAGCGGGTGCCGGGGAGCTGTTTTTT. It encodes CASSLTAGAGELFF.

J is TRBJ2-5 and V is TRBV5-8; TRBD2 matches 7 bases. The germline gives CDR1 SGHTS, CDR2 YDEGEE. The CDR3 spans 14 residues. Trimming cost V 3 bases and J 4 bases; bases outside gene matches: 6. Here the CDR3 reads CASSSPWTRETQYF. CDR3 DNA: TGTGCCAGCAGCTCCCCTTGGACTAGAGAGACCCAGTACTTC.

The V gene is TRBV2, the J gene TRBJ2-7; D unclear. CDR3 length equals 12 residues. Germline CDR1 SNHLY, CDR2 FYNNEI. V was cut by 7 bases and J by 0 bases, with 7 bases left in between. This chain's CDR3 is CASTQTSYEQYF. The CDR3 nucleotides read TGTGCCAGCACCCAGACCTCCTACGAGCAGTACTTC.

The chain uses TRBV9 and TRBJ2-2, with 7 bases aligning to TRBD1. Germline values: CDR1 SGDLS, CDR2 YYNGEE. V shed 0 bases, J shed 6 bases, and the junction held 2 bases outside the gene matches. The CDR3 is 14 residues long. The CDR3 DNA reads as TGTGCCAGCAGCGTAGGTACAGGGGCCGGGGAGCTGTTTTTT. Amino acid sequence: CASSVGTGAGELFF.

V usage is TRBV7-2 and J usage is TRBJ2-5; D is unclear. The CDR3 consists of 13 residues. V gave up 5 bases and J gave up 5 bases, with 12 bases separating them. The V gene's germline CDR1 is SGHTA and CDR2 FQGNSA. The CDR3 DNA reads TGTGCCAGCAGCCCAAGCCTGGTGGAGACCCAGTACTTC. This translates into CASSPSLVETQYF.

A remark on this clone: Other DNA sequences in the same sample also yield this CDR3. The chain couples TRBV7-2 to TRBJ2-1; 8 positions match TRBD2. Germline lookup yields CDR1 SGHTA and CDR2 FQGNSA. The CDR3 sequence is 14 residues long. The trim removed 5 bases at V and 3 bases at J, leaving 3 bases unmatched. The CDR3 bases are TGTGCCAGCAGCCTAAGCGGGAGCTACAATGAGCAGTTCTTC. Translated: CASSLSGSYNEQFF.

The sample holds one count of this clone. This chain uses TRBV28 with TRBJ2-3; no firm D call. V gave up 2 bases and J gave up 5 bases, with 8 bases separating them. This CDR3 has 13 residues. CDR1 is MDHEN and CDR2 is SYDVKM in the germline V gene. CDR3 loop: CASSLVLGDTQYF. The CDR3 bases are TGTGCCAGCAGTTTAGTTCTGGGAGATACGCAGTATTTT.